These T cell receptor beta chains were read from a single sample in a study of cytomegalovirus exposure and HLA in healthy donors. Using immunoSEQ multiplex PCR, the repertoire was profiled, and TCRdb retains in-frame clones only, with some absent. The data hold 100,000 to 150,000 clones, with around 77% observed a single time. Material for sequencing was PBMCs. The receptors shown here come from a male donor in good health and CMV-seropositive. Each CDR3 is given with its conserved first and last residue.

V	J	CDR3
TRBV4-1	TRBJ2-5	CASSQESGLAGKETQYF
TRBV6-5	TRBJ1-1	CASAPTGGKAEAFF
TRBV30	TRBJ2-7	CAWGGTVLYF
TRBV7-2	TRBJ1-2	CASSQRRDRITSYTF
TRBV5-6	TRBJ1-5	CASSLSGNQPQHF
TRBV7-9	TRBJ2-3	CASSMGLAGTDTQYF
TRBV28	TRBJ2-7	CASSLGSWYEQYF
TRBV5-1	TRBJ2-5	CASSLLAGREETQYF
TRBV28	TRBJ2-7	CASSSDRGDTYEQYF
TRBV9	TRBJ2-3	CASSLAAGGDDTQYF
TRBV28	TRBJ2-7	CASSAWGISYEQYF
TRBV7-2	TRBJ2-2	CASSLATANTGELFF
TRBV5-4	TRBJ1-2	CASSSTDYSGGYGYTF
TRBV11-2	TRBJ2-7	CASSLPLAYEQYF
TRBV5-1	TRBJ2-5	CASSFGQGARETQYF
TRBV7-3	TRBJ2-1	CASSTDSSEQFF
TRBV30	TRBJ2-2	CACPPRTGGTGELFF
TRBV11-2	TRBJ2-5	CASSEGLAGDRETQYF
TRBV9	TRBJ2-1	CASSVVPGDRVAEQFF
TRBV11-2	-	CASSLLALGLELTYEQYF
TRBV5-4	TRBJ2-7	CASSSGLAGGYEQYF
TRBV5-1	TRBJ2-4	CASSMYLQGGLAKNIQYF